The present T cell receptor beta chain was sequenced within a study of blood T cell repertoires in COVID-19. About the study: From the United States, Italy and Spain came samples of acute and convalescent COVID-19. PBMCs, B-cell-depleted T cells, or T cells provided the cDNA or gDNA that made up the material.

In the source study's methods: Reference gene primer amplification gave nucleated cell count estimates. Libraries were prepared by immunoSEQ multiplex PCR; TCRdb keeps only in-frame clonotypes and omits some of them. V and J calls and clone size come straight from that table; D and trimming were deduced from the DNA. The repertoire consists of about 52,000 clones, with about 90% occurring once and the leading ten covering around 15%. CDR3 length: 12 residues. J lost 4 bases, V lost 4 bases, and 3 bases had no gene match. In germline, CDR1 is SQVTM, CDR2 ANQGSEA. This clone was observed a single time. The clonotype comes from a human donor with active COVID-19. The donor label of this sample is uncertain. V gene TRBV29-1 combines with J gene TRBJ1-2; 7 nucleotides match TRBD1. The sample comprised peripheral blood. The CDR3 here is CSVVTGPYGYTF. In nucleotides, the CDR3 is TGCAGCGTTGTGACAGGGCCCTATGGCTACACCTTC.